These 2 T cell receptor beta chains originate from one sample sequenced in a study of T-cell memory formation after mild COVID-19. Via MiXCR, TCRdb re-called the 5' RACE reads, giving one row per CDR3 protein. The repertoire includes fewer than 550,000 distinct CDR3 sequences, roughly 20% of them detected once, and 7.5% to 10% sits in the top ten. The sequencing sample was made of PBMCs or a T cell subset sorted from them (not recorded which). The receptors come from an adult woman who had mild COVID-19 (a few samples of this study predate the infection). Cell type and time point are not known.

J is TRBJ2-7 and V is TRBV5-4; 7 bases fit TRBD1. J was trimmed by 4 bases and V by 1 base; bases with no gene match: 5. CDR1 SGHNT and CDR2 YYREEE come from the germline V gene (reference sequence). The CDR3 has 14 residues. The CDR3 protein is CASSLTQGVYEQYF. The DNA for the CDR3 is TGTGCCAGCAGCTTGACGCAGGGGGTTTACGAGCAGTACTTC.

The V call is TRBV9, the J call TRBJ2-4, with D possibly being TRBD1 (6 bases). Germline V gene lookup returns CDR1 SGDLS and CDR2 YYNGEE. The CDR3 loop spans 13 amino acids. Trimming stripped 3 bases from V and 6 bases from J, with 10 bases between. The CDR3 nucleotides are TGTGCCAGCAGCGGGACAGACATAAACATTCAGTACTTC. It translates to CASSGTDINIQYF.